This T cell receptor beta chain derives from a study of STAT5B mutations in CD4+ large granular lymphocyte leukemia. The trim removed 3 bases at V and 5 bases at J, leaving 6 bases unmatched. Germline V gene lookup returns CDR1 SGHTA and CDR2 FQGNSA. This CDR3 has 15 residues. Sequenced by immunoSEQ multiplex PCR; TCRdb stores in-frame clones only, minus some. This sample has 30,000 to 35,000 clones, with 81% found just once. The V call is TRBV7-2, the J call TRBJ2-7; 11 bases are shared with TRBD2. This TCR derives from a human donor in good health. The sample consisted of CD4+ T cells from blood buffy coats. CDR3 nucleotide sequence: TGTGCCAGCAGCTTGGCACTAGCGGGGGCCGACGAGCAGTACTTC. It specifies CASSLALAGADEQYF.